The 3 T cell receptor beta chains below were found in one sample sequenced in a study of blood T cell repertoires in COVID-19. Using immunoSEQ multiplex PCR, the repertoire was profiled, and TCRdb retains in-frame clones only, with some absent. Of 120,000 to 150,000 clones listed, 87% are singletons. Specimen: peripheral blood. These receptors all come from a woman aged 50 to 60 with acute or convalescent COVID-19.

V gene TRBV18 combines with J gene TRBJ2-1, with 13 bases matching TRBD2. V shed 6 bases and J 2 bases; nucleotides not matched to a gene: 10. The CDR3 length is 18 residues. The germline V gene encodes CDR1 KGHSH and CDR2 LQKENI. The CDR3 here is CASSPRTSGSNTYNEQFF. For the CDR3, the DNA is TGTGCCAGCTCCCCCAGGACTAGCGGGAGTAACACCTACAATGAGCAGTTCTTC.

The J gene is TRBJ1-1, the V gene TRBV2; no clear D gene. The CDR3 has 14 residues. Trimming pared 6 bases from V and 3 bases from J, leaving 14 bases between. The germline V gene encodes CDR1 SNHLY and CDR2 FYNNEI. CDR3 coding DNA: TGTGCCAGCAGGGATCAGGAGGAGTACACTGAAGCTTTCTTT. Encoded protein: CASRDQEEYTEAFF.

This clone appeared a few times. The V and J genes are TRBV19 and TRBJ1-1, with D uncertain. Trimming shortened V by 3 bases and J by 5 bases, and 10 bases separated the two germline ends. The germline CDR1 and CDR2 sequences are LNHDA and SQIVND (reference sequence). This CDR3 is 13 amino acids long. The CDR3 DNA reads as TGTGCCAGTAGTATTGGGTTGGAGACTGAAGCTTTCTTT. Translated: CASSIGLETEAFF.